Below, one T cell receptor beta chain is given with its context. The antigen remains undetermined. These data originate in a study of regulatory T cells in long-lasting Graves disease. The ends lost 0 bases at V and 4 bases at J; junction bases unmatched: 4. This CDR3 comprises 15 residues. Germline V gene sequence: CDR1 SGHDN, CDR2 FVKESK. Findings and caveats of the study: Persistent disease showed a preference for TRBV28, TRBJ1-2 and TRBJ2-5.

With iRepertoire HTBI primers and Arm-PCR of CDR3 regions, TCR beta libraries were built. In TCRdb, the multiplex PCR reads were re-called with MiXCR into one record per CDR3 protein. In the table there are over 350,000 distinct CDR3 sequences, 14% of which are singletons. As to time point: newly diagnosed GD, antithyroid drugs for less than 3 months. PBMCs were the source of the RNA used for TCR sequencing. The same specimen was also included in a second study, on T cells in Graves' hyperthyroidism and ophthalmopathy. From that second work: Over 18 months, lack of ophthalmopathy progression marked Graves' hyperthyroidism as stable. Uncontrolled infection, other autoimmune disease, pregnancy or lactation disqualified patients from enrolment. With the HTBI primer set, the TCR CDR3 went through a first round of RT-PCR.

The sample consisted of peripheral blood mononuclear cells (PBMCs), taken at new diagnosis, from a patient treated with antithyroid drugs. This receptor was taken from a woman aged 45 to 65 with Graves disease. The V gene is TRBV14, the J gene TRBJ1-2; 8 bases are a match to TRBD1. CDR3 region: CASSQDRTGLYGYTF. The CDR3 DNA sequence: TGTGCCAGCAGCCAAGATCGGACAGGGCTCTATGGCTACACCTTC. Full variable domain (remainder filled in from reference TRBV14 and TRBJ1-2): EAGVTQFPSHSVIEKGQTVTLRCDPISGHDNLYWYRRVMGKEIKFLLHFVKESKQDESGMPNNRFLAERTGGTYSTLKVQPAELEDSGVYFCASSQDRTGLYGYTFGSGTRLTVV.